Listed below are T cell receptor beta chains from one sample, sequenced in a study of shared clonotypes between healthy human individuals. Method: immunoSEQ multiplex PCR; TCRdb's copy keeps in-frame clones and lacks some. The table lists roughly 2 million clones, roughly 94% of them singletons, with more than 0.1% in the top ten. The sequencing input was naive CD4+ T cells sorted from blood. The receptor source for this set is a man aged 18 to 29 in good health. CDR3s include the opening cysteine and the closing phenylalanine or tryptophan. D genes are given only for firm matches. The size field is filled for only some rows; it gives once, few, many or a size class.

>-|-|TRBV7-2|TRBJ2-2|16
TGTGCCAGCAGCCTCGGGGCAGCCCTGAACACCGGGGAGCTGTTTTTT
CASSLGAALNTGELFF
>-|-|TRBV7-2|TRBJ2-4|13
TGTGCCAGCAGCTTACACTCTGAAAACATTCAGTACTTC
CASSLHSENIQYF
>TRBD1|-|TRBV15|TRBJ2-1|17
TGTGCCACCAGCAGATCTCCAGGGGGCTTGGGGAACAATGAGCAGTTCTTC
CATSRSPGGLGNNEQFF
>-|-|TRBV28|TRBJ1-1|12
TGTGCCAGCAGTTTCCTAGCAGGTCCAGCTTTCTTT
CASSFLAGPAFF
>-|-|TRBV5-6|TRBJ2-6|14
TGTGCCAGCGGAGGTAGCTCTGGGGCCAACGTCCTGACTTTC
CASGGSSGANVLTF
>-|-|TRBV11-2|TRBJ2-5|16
TGTGCCAGCAGCTTAGGGGCCGCTTCTGATAAAGAGACCCAGTACTTC
CASSLGAASDKETQYF
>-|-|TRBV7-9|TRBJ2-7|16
TGTGCCAGCAGCTTAGGTGGCCAGGGCCTTACCTACGAGCAGTACTTC
CASSLGGQGLTYEQYF
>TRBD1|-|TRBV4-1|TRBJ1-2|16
TGCGCCAGCAAACAGATGGGGACAGGGCTAAACTATGGCTACACCTTC
CASKQMGTGLNYGYTF
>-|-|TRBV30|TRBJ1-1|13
TGTGCCTGGAGTGTAAACAGGAACACTGAAGCTTTCTTT
CAWSVNRNTEAFF
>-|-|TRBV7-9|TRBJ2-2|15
TGTGCCAGCAGGTTACAGGGTCCGAACACCGGGGAGCTGTTTTTT
CASRLQGPNTGELFF
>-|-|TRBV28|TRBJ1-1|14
TGTGCCAGCAGTTCCCTGACGAAGAACACTGAAGCTTTCTTT
CASSSLTKNTEAFF
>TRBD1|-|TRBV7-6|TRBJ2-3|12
TGTGCCAGCAGCTCAGGGGGAGATACGCAGTATTTT
CASSSGGDTQYF
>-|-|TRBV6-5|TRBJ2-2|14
TGTGCCAGTAGTTACTCGACGAGCCCCGGGGAGCTGTTTTTT
CASSYSTSPGELFF
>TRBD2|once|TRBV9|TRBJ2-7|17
TGTGCCAGCAGCGCCCGACAGACAGCGGGGAGCTCCTACGAGCAGTACTTC
CASSARQTAGSSYEQYF
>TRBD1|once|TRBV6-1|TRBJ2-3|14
TGTGCCAGCACATTGGACAGGGCCACAGATACGCAGTATTTT
CASTLDRATDTQYF
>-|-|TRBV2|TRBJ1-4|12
TGTGCCAGCAAGCGACCTAATGAAAAACTGTTTTTT
CASKRPNEKLFF
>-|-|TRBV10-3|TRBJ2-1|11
TGTGCCATCAGTGTTGGGGATGAGCAGTTCTTC
CAISVGDEQFF
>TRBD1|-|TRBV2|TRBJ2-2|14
TGTGCCAGCAATAGGGACAGCAACACCGGGGAGCTGTTTTTT
CASNRDSNTGELFF
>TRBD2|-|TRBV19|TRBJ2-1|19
TGTGCCAGTAGTATAGCCCAATCCGGAACTAGCGGGAGCGTAAATGAGCAGTTCTTC
CASSIAQSGTSGSVNEQFF
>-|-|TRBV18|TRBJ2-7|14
TGTGCCAGCTCTCCGGGACCATCTAGCTACGAGCAGTACTTC
CASSPGPSSYEQYF
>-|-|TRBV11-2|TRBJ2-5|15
TGTGCCAGCAGCTTAGATGGGGTGTACCAAGAGACCCAGTACTTC
CASSLDGVYQETQYF
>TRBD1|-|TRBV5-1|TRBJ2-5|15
TGCGCCAGCAGCTTGGGAACGACAGGGGTAGAGACCCAGTACTTC
CASSLGTTGVETQYF